These T cell receptor beta chains were read from a single sample in a study of T cell repertoires in cytomegalovirus infection. TCRdb re-called the reads through MiXCR, storing one row per CDR3 protein. The sample lists about 570,000 distinct CDR3 sequences, over 35% occurring once. Their antigen targets remain unknown. The sequences come from cultured PBMCs, collected from culture after CMV antigen stimulation. These TCRs come from a human donor in good health (CMV status not recorded). Some clones in this sample may be carry-over from other donors' samples. CDR3s include the opening cysteine and the closing phenylalanine or tryptophan. A D gene is named only where the DNA matches it firmly.

v_gene: TRBV18; d_gene: TRBD2; j_gene: TRBJ2-7; CDR3aa: CASSPKIAGGYEQYF
v_gene: TRBV6-1; d_gene: TRBD2; j_gene: TRBJ2-3; CDR3aa: CASSELAGSTRADTQYF
v_gene: TRBV7-2; d_gene: -; j_gene: TRBJ2-7; CDR3aa: CASSRTGTGQYF
v_gene: TRBV7-8; d_gene: -; j_gene: TRBJ2-4; CDR3aa: CASSSTVWGAENIQYF
v_gene: TRBV20-1; d_gene: -; j_gene: TRBJ2-2; CDR3aa: CSARDRGELFF
v_gene: TRBV20-1; d_gene: TRBD1; j_gene: TRBJ2-3; CDR3aa: CSARGTGGEGTDTQYF
v_gene: TRBV12-3/TRBV12-4; d_gene: TRBD2; j_gene: TRBJ2-1; CDR3aa: CASSLSGGAEFF
v_gene: TRBV7-8; d_gene: -; j_gene: TRBJ1-4; CDR3aa: CASTKSWADGEKLFF
v_gene: TRBV6-1; d_gene: TRBD1; j_gene: TRBJ2-1; CDR3aa: CASSKQTGANYNEQFF
v_gene: TRBV4-2; d_gene: TRBD2; j_gene: TRBJ2-7; CDR3aa: CASSQDRLGGGIYDYEQYF
v_gene: TRBV28; d_gene: -; j_gene: TRBJ2-1; CDR3aa: CASHLGAQQFF
v_gene: TRBV7-2; d_gene: TRBD1; j_gene: TRBJ1-2; CDR3aa: CASSYDRGNYGYTF
v_gene: TRBV7-2; d_gene: TRBD2; j_gene: TRBJ2-2; CDR3aa: CASSLRSGGAGELFF
v_gene: TRBV12-3/TRBV12-4; d_gene: -; j_gene: TRBJ1-2; CDR3aa: CASSFEQVGYTF
v_gene: TRBV3-1; d_gene: -; j_gene: TRBJ1-4; CDR3aa: CASSHGRGEKLFF
v_gene: TRBV27; d_gene: -; j_gene: TRBJ1-6; CDR3aa: CASSSQVLGSPLHF
v_gene: TRBV12-5; d_gene: -; j_gene: TRBJ1-5; CDR3aa: CASGQLGPQHF
v_gene: TRBV5-4; d_gene: TRBD1; j_gene: TRBJ1-4; CDR3aa: CASKWGGQGCEKLFF
v_gene: TRBV18; d_gene: -; j_gene: TRBJ1-5; CDR3aa: CASSPLGTGAISNQPQHF
v_gene: TRBV6-5; d_gene: TRBD1; j_gene: TRBJ1-2; CDR3aa: CASRTGLGYGYTF
v_gene: TRBV7-2; d_gene: TRBD2; j_gene: TRBJ2-5; CDR3aa: CASSFSGIRETQYF
v_gene: TRBV18; d_gene: TRBD1; j_gene: TRBJ1-2; CDR3aa: CASSPEGQGGYTF
v_gene: TRBV7-6; d_gene: -; j_gene: TRBJ1-1; CDR3aa: CASSLFDRNTEAFF
v_gene: TRBV2; d_gene: -; j_gene: TRBJ1-6; CDR3aa: CASTQAGSPLHF
v_gene: TRBV7-2; d_gene: -; j_gene: TRBJ2-1; CDR3aa: CASTMGGVREQFF
v_gene: TRBV6-1; d_gene: -; j_gene: TRBJ2-3; CDR3aa: CASISGATTDTQYF
v_gene: TRBV6-1; d_gene: TRBD1; j_gene: TRBJ1-2; CDR3aa: CASRGDRGGNYGYTF
v_gene: TRBV6-1; d_gene: -; j_gene: TRBJ1-1; CDR3aa: CASSDQSEGITEAFF
v_gene: TRBV7-2; d_gene: TRBD1; j_gene: TRBJ1-2; CDR3aa: CASSLERQGGGYTF
v_gene: TRBV7-8; d_gene: -; j_gene: TRBJ1-2; CDR3aa: CASSLGGIGFYGYTF
v_gene: TRBV7-4; d_gene: -; j_gene: TRBJ2-7; CDR3aa: CASSFLGIPEQYF
v_gene: TRBV27; d_gene: -; j_gene: TRBJ1-5; CDR3aa: CASSREGWDQPQHF
v_gene: TRBV20-1; d_gene: -; j_gene: TRBJ2-7; CDR3aa: CSATRATYEQYF
v_gene: TRBV7-8; d_gene: -; j_gene: TRBJ2-5; CDR3aa: CASSLNWDIQETQYF
v_gene: TRBV7-2; d_gene: -; j_gene: TRBJ2-1; CDR3aa: CASSLEFNEQFF
v_gene: TRBV7-8; d_gene: TRBD1; j_gene: TRBJ1-2; CDR3aa: CASSSTTGAPVGGYTF
v_gene: TRBV11-3; d_gene: -; j_gene: TRBJ2-3; CDR3aa: CASSLDSVEDTQYF
v_gene: TRBV7-6; d_gene: -; j_gene: TRBJ2-3; CDR3aa: CASSQGGTDTQYF
v_gene: TRBV12-3/TRBV12-4; d_gene: TRBD1; j_gene: TRBJ1-2; CDR3aa: CASSLRQGVGYTF
v_gene: TRBV9; d_gene: TRBD1; j_gene: TRBJ1-4; CDR3aa: CASSMGTAREKLFF
v_gene: TRBV6-2/TRBV6-3; d_gene: -; j_gene: TRBJ1-5; CDR3aa: CASSYLPQGTAQHF
v_gene: TRBV6-5; d_gene: -; j_gene: TRBJ1-2; CDR3aa: CASSYRGNGYTF
v_gene: TRBV5-6; d_gene: -; j_gene: TRBJ1-5; CDR3aa: CASSLGGPTARGAQHF